The 19 T cell receptor beta chains given below trace back to one sample, sequenced in a study of T-cell memory formation after mild COVID-19. TCRdb itself ran the 5' RACE reads through MiXCR, one entry per CDR3 protein. The sample holds approximately 350,000 distinct CDR3 sequences, approximately 12% seen once. The sequenced sample was PBMCs or a T cell subset sorted from them (not recorded which). The receptors originated from a man aged 18 to 29 who had mild COVID-19 (a few samples of this study predate the infection). Cell type and time point are not known.

This clonotype was detected only once. The rearrangement links TRBV29-1 to TRBJ2-2; D is ambiguous. Germline CDR1 reads SQVTM; CDR2 reads ANQGSEA. The CDR3 totals 14 residues. Trimming shortened V by 7 bases and J by 0 bases, and 12 bases separated the two germline ends. The chain's CDR3 is CSGRKGTNTGELFF. The CDR3, as DNA: TGCAGCGGTCGGAAGGGAACGAACACCGGGGAGCTGTTTTTT.

This clonotype was seen ten or more times. This chain uses TRBV20-1 with TRBJ2-5, with D tentatively TRBD2 (5 bases). Trimming pared 3 bases from V and 7 bases from J, leaving 18 bases between. Germline V gene lookup returns CDR1 DFQATT and CDR2 SNEGSKA (reference sequence). This CDR3 has 14 residues. In DNA, the CDR3 is TGCAGTGCTAGTGGGCGACTACGAAAGGGGACCCAGTACTTC. Encoded protein: CSASGRLRKGTQYF.

This clonotype was seen many times. CDR3 loop: CASTPGLAGGSSYNEQFF. The CDR3 DNA is TGCGCCAGCACCCCGGGACTAGCGGGGGGGAGCTCCTACAATGAGCAGTTCTTC. The chain carries TRBV4-1 and TRBJ2-1; TRBD2 agrees at 16 bases. With V trimmed by 7 bases and J by 0 bases, 6 bases remained unmatched. The CDR3 is 18 residues long. Germline CDR1 reads MGHRA; CDR2 reads YSYEKL.

The gene calls are TRBV20-1 and TRBJ1-1, with 7 bases aligning to TRBD1. CDR1 is DFQATT, CDR2 SNEGSKA, per germline (reference sequence). V lost 1 base to trimming and J lost 2 bases; unmatched junction nucleotides: 7. This CDR3 comprises 15 residues. The CDR3 DNA is TGCAGTGCTAGAGCCGTGGACAGGTCTAACACTGAAGCTTTCTTT. This sequence encodes CSARAVDRSNTEAFF.

The J gene is TRBJ2-1, the V gene TRBV7-2; 8 bases fit TRBD2. The CDR3 spans 14 residues. After removal of 5 bases from V and 10 bases from J, the junction contained 10 bases not matched to a gene. Germline lookup yields CDR1 SGHTA and CDR2 FQGNSA. Written as DNA, the CDR3 is TGTGCCAGCAGCGGGAGGCCGACGGGAGGGGAGCAGTTCTTC. Translated: CASSGRPTGGEQFF.

This clonotype was counted a few times. The chain carries TRBV6-6 and TRBJ2-7; 9 positions match TRBD1. V gave up 0 bases and J gave up 5 bases; unmatched junction bases: 8. Germline assignment: CDR1 MNHNY and CDR2 SVGAGI (reference sequence). This CDR3 region has 16 residues. CDR3 sequence: CASSYSKGQGTNEQYF. The CDR3 DNA reads as TGTGCCAGCAGTTACTCGAAGGGACAGGGTACCAACGAGCAGTACTTC.

The chain uses TRBV12-3 or TRBV12-4 and TRBJ1-1, with TRBD1 identical over 8 bases. Germline trimming cut 6 bases from V and 1 base from J; bases unmatched to any gene: 4. This CDR3 contains 14 residues. The CDR3 DNA reads TGTGCCAGCAGAACGACAGGGGAGAACACTGAAGCTTTCTTT. It specifies CASRTTGENTEAFF.

This clonotype occurred a few times. V and J are TRBV28 and TRBJ1-5; no clear D gene. V dropped 9 bases and J dropped 4 bases, with 16 bases sitting between them. The germline gives CDR1 MDHEN, CDR2 SYDVKM. This CDR3 spans 14 amino acids. This CDR3 reads CARLKAEANQPQHF. The CDR3 DNA follows: TGTGCCAGACTCAAGGCTGAGGCAAATCAGCCCCAGCATTTT.

In this sample, this clonotype turned up a few times. This chain connects TRBV29-1 to TRBJ1-4; 7 bases are shared with TRBD1. The ends lost 7 bases at V and 3 bases at J; junction bases unmatched: 8. The CDR3 is 14 residues long. Germline V gene data show CDR1 as SQVTM and CDR2 as ANQGSEA. CDR3 loop: CSALGGQANEKLFF. The CDR3 DNA reads TGCAGCGCCCTAGGCGGACAGGCTAATGAAAAACTGTTTTTT. Complete variable domain (other parts from reference TRBV29-1 and TRBJ1-4): SAVISQKPSRDICQRGTSLTIQCQVDSQVTMMFWYRQQPGQSLTLIATANQGSEATYESGFVIDKFPISRPNLTFSTLTVSNMSPEDSSIYLCSALGGQANEKLFFGSGTQLSVL.

The chain carries TRBV29-1 and TRBJ1-2; D is perhaps TRBD1 (5 bases). The CDR3 length is 12 residues. Trimming stripped 6 bases from V and 6 bases from J, with 14 bases between. CDR1 is SQVTM and CDR2 is ANQGSEA in the germline V gene. CDR3 amino acids: CSVQGVADGYTF. The CDR3, as DNA: TGCAGCGTCCAAGGGGTGGCGGATGGCTACACCTTC.

This clonotype appeared a few times. The DNA for the CDR3 is TGCGCCAGCAGGCCTACACAAGGTCCTAGCTCTGGAAACACCATATATTTT. This encodes CASRPTQGPSSGNTIYF. The chain combines TRBV5-1 with TRBJ1-3; D gene unclear. CDR3 length: 17 residues. Per the germline V gene, CDR1 is SGHRS and CDR2 is YFSETQ. The germline V and J ends were trimmed by 5 bases and 0 bases, with 18 bases remaining between them.

This clonotype has more than one count but fewer than ten. The chain couples TRBV6-5 to TRBJ1-1, with TRBD1 matching over 8 bases. With V trimmed by 6 bases and J by 3 bases, 9 bases remained unmatched. The germline V gene encodes CDR1 MNHEY and CDR2 SVGAGI. The CDR3 consists of 15 residues. CDR3: CASRTEAGGYTEAFF. CDR3 DNA: TGTGCCAGCAGAACCGAGGCAGGGGGCTACACTGAAGCTTTCTTT.

The V call is TRBV7-9, the J call TRBJ1-6; D is undetermined. V was cut by 2 bases and J by 7 bases, with 6 bases left in between. From germline, CDR1 is SEHNR and CDR2 FQNEAQ (reference sequence). CDR3 length equals 13 residues. CDR3 protein: CASSLPQNSPLHF. The CDR3 DNA reads TGTGCCAGCAGCTTACCACAGAATTCACCCCTCCACTTT. The full variable domain, its missing parts supplied by reference TRBV7-9 and TRBJ1-6, is DTGVSQNPRHKITKRGQNVTFRCDPISEHNRLYWYRQTLGQGPEFLTYFQNEAQLEKSRLLSDRFSAERPKGSFSTLEIQRTEQGDSAMYLCASSLPQNSPLHFGNGTRLTVT.

In this sample, this clonotype turned up a few times. The chain carries TRBV5-1 and TRBJ2-3, with a weak D call TRBD2 (6 bases). The ends were cut back, 2 bases at V and 1 base at J, with 11 bases in the middle. The CDR3 runs 15 residues. Germline V gene sequence: CDR1 SGHRS, CDR2 YFSETQ. CDR3 amino acids: CASSFGRGGTDTQYF. The DNA of the CDR3 is TGCGCCAGCAGCTTCGGGAGAGGAGGCACAGATACGCAGTATTTT.

This clonotype has only a few counts. The chain uses TRBV20-1 and TRBJ2-3; tentatively, D is TRBD1 (5 bases). The CDR3 covers 14 residues. Germline assignment: CDR1 DFQATT and CDR2 SNEGSKA (reference sequence). V was trimmed by 2 bases and J by 6 bases, leaving 15 bases between them. The DNA for the CDR3 is TGCAGTGCTAGACTTGGGGCCCGGGCGGATACGCAGTATTTT. Protein product: CSARLGARADTQYF.

To note about this clonotype: Since the CDR3 does not end with the conserved phenylalanine or tryptophan, this likely comes from a read error. The chain combines TRBV30 with TRBJ2-1, with 9 bases aligning to TRBD1. This CDR3 comprises 14 residues. Per germline, CDR1 GTSNPN and CDR2 SVGIG (reference sequence). V lost 5 bases to trimming and J lost 6 bases; unmatched junction nucleotides: 8. The CDR3 sequence: CAWGPGQGINEQFL. The CDR3 region has the DNA TGTGCCTGGGGCCCAGGACAGGGGATCAATGAGCAGTTCTTA.

In this sample, this clonotype turned up many times. J is TRBJ2-5 and V is TRBV4-2, with TRBD2 identical over 8 bases. This CDR3 has 17 residues. Germline V CDR1 and CDR2: LGHNA, YNFKEQ. Germline trimming cut 1 base from V and 1 base from J; bases unmatched to any gene: 8. The CDR3 region is CASSQGQPGGTQETQYF. The CDR3, as DNA: TGTGCCAGCAGCCAAGGGCAACCGGGAGGGACCCAAGAGACCCAGTACTTC.

This clonotype was found a few times. The germline gene is not matched at one end of the junction; a read error may be the cause. The rearrangement links TRBV29-1 to TRBJ2-1; unclear D gene. The CDR3 is 11 amino acids. Germline V gene lookup returns CDR1 SQVTM and CDR2 ANQGSEA. CDR3 coding DNA: TGCAGCGTTGATCCCTACCATGAGCAGTTCTTC. The encoded protein is CSVDPYHEQFF.

Only a few counts were recorded for this clonotype. This sequence joins TRBV7-6 and TRBJ2-5; 10 positions agree with TRBD2. Germline trimming cut 5 bases from V and 0 bases from J; bases unmatched to any gene: 6. CDR1 and CDR2 from the germline V gene are SGHVS and FNYEAQ. The length of the CDR3 is 16 residues. The DNA of the CDR3 is TGTGCCAGCAGCCCGCCTAGCGGGAGCAACCAAGAGACCCAGTACTTC. This encodes CASSPPSGSNQETQYF.